One and the same sample provided the 15 T cell receptor beta chains below, sequenced in a study of T cell changes during pregnancy in multiple sclerosis. Using immunoSEQ multiplex PCR, the repertoire was profiled, and TCRdb retains in-frame clones only, with some absent. The table has over 50,000 clones, around 91% seen once; the top ten hold approximately 1.5%. The source was peripheral blood, collected in the third trimester of pregnancy. Source of these receptors: a female donor in good health, enrolled as a control in a pregnancy study.

The chain employs TRBV9 and TRBJ1-4; 10 bases are a match to TRBD1. V shed 4 bases and J 7 bases; nucleotides not matched to a gene: 7. Germline V gives CDR1 SGDLS, CDR2 YYNGEE. CDR3 length: 15 residues. CDR3 sequence reads: CASSPRDRGGEKLFF. The CDR3 coding sequence is TGTGCCAGCAGCCCCAGGGACAGGGGAGGTGAAAAACTGTTTTTT.

The chain uses TRBV7-8 and TRBJ2-7; 9 nucleotides match TRBD1. The CDR3 is 14 residues long. V trimming: 3 bases; J trimming: 7 bases; junction bases outside the gene matches: 7. The germline CDR1 and CDR2 sequences are SGHVS and FQNEAQ. Here the CDR3 reads CASSFMGQGGEQYF. The CDR3 nucleotides read TGTGCCAGCAGCTTCATGGGACAGGGTGGAGAGCAGTACTTC.

The chain links TRBV9 to TRBJ1-3; weak D call: TRBD1 (5 bases). The germline CDR1 and CDR2 sequences are SGDLS and YYNGEE. Deletions cut 3 bases from V and 2 bases from J, with 15 bases between. This CDR3 is built from 16 residues. This chain's CDR3 is CASSAPGGGAGNTIYF. The CDR3 coding sequence is TGTGCCAGCAGCGCACCCGGCGGGGGAGCTGGAAACACCATATATTTT.

The gene calls are TRBV2 and TRBJ1-4; 10 bases line up with TRBD1. J lost 6 bases, V lost 6 bases, and 4 bases had no gene match. CDR1 and CDR2 (germline): SNHLY, FYNNEI. The CDR3 is made up of 14 amino acids. This CDR3 reads CASSEDRGDEKLFF. CDR3 DNA sequence: TGTGCCAGCAGCGAGGACAGGGGGGATGAAAAACTGTTTTTT.

J is TRBJ1-1 and V is TRBV5-6; D perhaps matches TRBD1 (5 bases). CDR1 and CDR2 from the germline V gene are SGHDT and YYEEEE. Trimming shortened V by 4 bases and J by 10 bases, and 14 bases separated the two germline ends. CDR3 length: 12 residues. CDR3 coding DNA: TGTGCCAGCAGCCCCGGGGGGGGTCTAGCTTTCTTT. The encoded protein is CASSPGGGLAFF.

The chain couples TRBV11-2 to TRBJ2-7; D call uncertain. The germline V and J ends were trimmed by 2 bases and 2 bases, with 19 bases remaining between them. This CDR3 is 17 amino acids long. Germline V CDR1 and CDR2: SGHAT, FQNNGV. The DNA of the CDR3 is TGTGCCAGCAGCTTATTAAGTGGGTCTCGCGGCACCTACGAGCAGTACTTC. Residues: CASSLLSGSRGTYEQYF. The full variable domain, with the rest looked up from reference TRBV11-2 and TRBJ2-7, is EAGVAQSPRYKIIEKRQSVAFWCNPISGHATLYWYQQILGQGPKLLIQFQNNGVVDDSQLPKDRFSAERLKGVDSTLKIQPAKLEDSAVYLCASSLLSGSRGTYEQYFGPGTRLTVT.

The chain employs TRBV18 and TRBJ1-1; TRBD1 might be the D (5 bases). The CDR3 has 13 amino acids. Germline-derived CDR1 and CDR2 are KGHSH and LQKENI. Between the trimmed V and J ends, which lost 5 bases and 1 base, there was a span of 8 bases. Here the CDR3 reads CASSTQGNTEAFF. CDR3 in DNA: TGTGCCAGCTCAACTCAGGGGAACACTGAAGCTTTCTTT.

V and J are TRBV2 and TRBJ2-5, with TRBD2 matching 11 bases. CDR3 length: 16 amino acids. Germline values: CDR1 SNHLY, CDR2 FYNNEI. J lost 4 bases, V lost 4 bases, and 8 bases had no gene match. DNA of the CDR3: TGTGCCAGCAGTGGGGTACGGCTAGCGGGGGGAGAGACCCAGTACTTC. It codes for CASSGVRLAGGETQYF.

The V call is TRBV7-6, the J call TRBJ2-3; the D is unclear. Germline CDR1 is SGHVS and CDR2 is FNYEAQ. The CDR3 runs to 14 residues. V gave up 1 base and J gave up 5 bases, with 10 bases separating them. The CDR3 coding sequence is TGTGCCAGCAGCTTAGGTCCTAGGTTAGATACGCAGTATTTT. Its translation is CASSLGPRLDTQYF.

The V and J genes are TRBV11-3 and TRBJ2-2; 8 bases agree with TRBD1. With V trimmed by 1 base and J by 5 bases, 3 bases remained unmatched. The CDR3 is 15 amino acids. The germline gives CDR1 SGHNT, CDR2 YENEEA. The CDR3 reads CASSLGTGSTGELFF. The CDR3 nucleotides are TGTGCCAGCAGCTTAGGGACAGGGAGTACCGGGGAGCTGTTTTTT.

The table lists this clone with a count of one. V gene TRBV4-3 combines with J gene TRBJ1-6; D possibly corresponds to TRBD1 (6 bases). CDR1 LGHNA and CDR2 YSLEER come from the germline V gene. The V end lost 1 base, the J end lost 13 bases, and 20 bases lay between the germline ends. This CDR3 has 16 amino acids. DNA for the CDR3: TGCGCCAGCAGCCAAGGTGGGGGCGCGGGGGTTCACCCCCTCCACTTT. Amino acid sequence: CASSQGGGAGVHPLHF.

This chain links TRBV30 with TRBJ2-7; perhaps TRBD2 as D (5 bases). The CDR3 has 12 amino acids. The germline V gene encodes CDR1 GTSNPN and CDR2 SVGIG (reference sequence). With 3 bases removed from V and 13 bases from J, the gap between germline ends came to 19 bases. CDR3 residues: CAWRFPPGFYYF. The CDR3 DNA reads TGTGCCTGGAGATTTCCCCCGGGGTTTTACTACTTC.

The chain couples TRBV7-8 to TRBJ2-2; tentative D call: TRBD1 (5 bases). Per germline, CDR1 SGHVS and CDR2 FQNEAQ. The CDR3 has 14 residues. V was trimmed by 2 bases and J by 4 bases, leaving 8 bases between them. The CDR3 reads CASSLPDITGELFF. In nucleotides, the CDR3 is TGTGCCAGCAGCTTACCGGACATCACCGGGGAGCTGTTTTTT.

CDR3 sequence (DNA): TGTGCCAGCAGCTCGGATTGGGCCGGCCTGAACACTGAAGCTTTCTTT. Protein product: CASSSDWAGLNTEAFF. The chain is built from TRBV27 and TRBJ1-1; no clear D. The germline V gene encodes CDR1 MNHEY and CDR2 SMNVEV (reference sequence). The V and J ends lost 6 bases and 0 bases respectively, with 17 bases between them. This CDR3 spans 16 amino acids.

The chain recombines TRBV4-1 with TRBJ2-5, with D perhaps matching TRBD1 (5 bases). Trimming cost V 1 base and J 5 bases, with 11 bases left between them. Germline CDR1 and CDR2: MGHRA and YSYEKL. The CDR3 is 14 residues long. The CDR3 region is CASSQGGAQETQYF. CDR3 nucleotides: TGCGCCAGCAGCCAAGGTGGGGCCCAGGAGACCCAGTACTTC.